This T cell receptor (beta chain) was documented in a study of T cells in Graves' hyperthyroidism and ophthalmopathy. Ophthalmopathy in the patients scored at least 3 on Clinical Activity Score and at least 4 on NOSPECS grade, lasting under 3 months. The study excluded patients with uncontrolled infection, other autoimmune disease, pregnancy or lactation. In making diagnoses, clinical symptoms, serum thyroxine and TRAb, thyroid ultrasound and orbital computed tomography were all used. Source material for PBMCs was about 10 ml fresh peripheral blood. There were TCR beta CDR3 regions amplified from RNA transcripts. In the first-round RT-PCR of the TCR CDR3, the HTBI primer set was used. MiXCR, applied by TCRdb to the multiplex PCR reads, yields one record per CDR3 protein. The sample lists approximately 690,000 distinct CDR3 sequences; about a fifth were seen once. Trimming removed 1 base from V and 4 bases from J, with 12 bases in between. CDR1 and CDR2 (germline): SGHRS, YFSETQ. The CDR3 covers 15 residues.

The sample was blood. The clonotype comes from a man in his thirties or forties with Graves' ophthalmopathy. The chain carries TRBV5-1 and TRBJ2-1; D gene unclear. The CDR3 spells CASSLLGDPYNEQFF. CDR3 DNA: TGCGCCAGCAGCTTGCTCGGAGACCCTTACAATGAGCAGTTCTTC.